This TCR beta chain was recorded in a study of blood T cell repertoires in COVID-19. Study-wide background: Acute and convalescent COVID-19 specimens originated in the United States, Italy and Spain. T cells, B-cell-depleted T cells, or PBMCs supplied cDNA or gDNA.

Trimming removed 7 bases from V and 4 bases from J, with 8 bases in between. Looked up from germline, CDR1 is SNHLY and CDR2 is FYNNEI. This CDR3 contains 13 residues. Original processing notes: For nucleated cells, counts were estimated from reference gene primer amplification. The table came from immunoSEQ multiplex PCR; TCRdb's copy has only in-frame clones and leaves some out. D and trimming were read from the DNA, whereas the V and J calls and clone size are those reported in that table. The table includes 110,000 or so clones, about 80% detected once. V usage is TRBV2 and J usage is TRBJ1-6; no clear D. The TCR sequence derives from a woman between 45 and 65 years old with acute or convalescent COVID-19. The sequenced sample consisted of peripheral blood. The CDR3 DNA is TGTGCCAGCAACCCAGCGTATAATTCACCCCTCCACTTT. It yields the protein CASNPAYNSPLHF.